The rows below give T cell receptor beta chains drawn from one sample of a study of beta chain features in type 1 diabetes. Generated by immunoSEQ multiplex PCR, the TCRdb table keeps only in-frame clones and is missing some. The sample holds about 320,000 clones, about 14% seen once. Source material: central memory CD4+ T cells from blood. The receptors here all came from a young man in good health. The CDR3 runs from the conserved cysteine through the conserved F or W. A D gene is named only where the DNA matches it firmly. The size entry is marked missing in some rows and otherwise reads once, few, many or a size class.

TRBD1,once,TRBJ1-4,TRBV19,TGTGCCAGTAGAAGACGACAGGGGACTGAAAAACTGTTTTTT,CASRRRQGTEKLFF
.,.,TRBJ2-5,TRBV11-2,TGTGCCAGCAGCTTACAGGAGACCCAGTACTTC,CASSLQETQYF
.,.,TRBJ1-1,TRBV5-4,TGTGCCAGCAGCTTGGAGAGGGCCCGCACTGAAGCTTTCTTT,CASSLERARTEAFF
.,.,TRBJ1-6,TRBV6-5,TGTGCCAGCAGGGGGGATCGGGGTTCACCCCTCCACTTT,CASRGDRGSPLHF
TRBD2,few,TRBJ2-1,TRBV7-2,TGTGCCAGCAGCTTAGGACTAGCGGCATACAATGAGCAGTTCTTC,CASSLGLAAYNEQFF
.,.,TRBJ1-1,TRBV6-5,TGTGCCAGCAGCCGGGTCCAGAACACTGAAGCTTTCTTT,CASSRVQNTEAFF
.,few,TRBJ2-2,TRBV30,TGTGCCTGGAGTGTACATATCACCGGGGAGCTGTTTTTT,CAWSVHITGELFF
TRBD1,few,TRBJ2-3,TRBV5-4,TGTGCCAGCCGCCCCGACAGGGCTAGCACAGATACGCAGTATTTT,CASRPDRASTDTQYF
.,.,TRBJ1-1,TRBV14,TGTGCCAGCAGCCGCCCAGGGGCGGTCACTGAAGCTTTCTTT,CASSRPGAVTEAFF
.,few,TRBJ2-3,TRBV30,TGTGCCTGGAGGAAGGGTTCTAGCACAGATACGCAGTATTTT,CAWRKGSSTDTQYF
TRBD1,.,TRBJ2-2,TRBV29-1,TGCAGCGCTGACAGGGGGCTAACCGGGGAGCTGTTTTTT,CSADRGLTGELFF
TRBD2,.,TRBJ2-5,TRBV11-2,TGTGCCAGCAGCTTACCGACTAGCGGGGGTGAGACCCAGTACTTC,CASSLPTSGGETQYF
.,few,TRBJ2-5,TRBV11-2,TGTGCCAGCAGCTTAGGGGCCGGCCAAGAGACCCAGTACTTC,CASSLGAGQETQYF
TRBD1,many,TRBJ1-4,TRBV5-4,TGTGCCAGCAGCCCGGACAGGGTTAGTGAAAAACTGTTTTTT,CASSPDRVSEKLFF
.,few,TRBJ2-1,TRBV6-1,TGTGCCAGCAGAGAGAGCCTCTCCTACAATGAGCAGTTCTTC,CASRESLSYNEQFF
.,.,TRBJ1-1,TRBV6-5,TGTGCCAGCAGTGTAACACAGGGTGTGGGTACTGAAGCTTTCTTT,CASSVTQGVGTEAFF
TRBD2,.,TRBJ2-2,TRBV5-4,TGTGCCAGCAGCCGACTAGCGGGGGGGCCCCCCGGGGAGCTGTTTTTT,CASSRLAGGPPGELFF
.,.,TRBJ2-4,TRBV7-2,TGTGCCACCGAGCTCGGCGGTCCTTCTATTCAGTACTTC,CATELGGPSIQYF
.,.,TRBJ2-5,TRBV11-2,TGTGCCAGCAGCTTCTACAACGACAGAAAAGAGACCCAGTACTTC,CASSFYNDRKETQYF
.,.,TRBJ1-1,TRBV19,TGTGCCAGTAGTGTCGATTTACAGGGAGTCCGTGCTTTCTTT,CASSVDLQGVRAFF
.,few,TRBJ1-4,TRBV18,TGTGCCAGCTCACCGGACGGACTTAATGAAAAACTGTTTTTT,CASSPDGLNEKLFF
TRBD1,few,TRBJ1-6,TRBV23-1,TGCGCCAGGGGACTTTCGATGGGACAGGGGGCAAATTCACCCCTCCACTTT,CARGLSMGQGANSPLHF
.,few,TRBJ1-4,TRBV6-5,TGTGCCAGCAGTCAACCGACAGGAAATGAAAAACTGTTTTTT,CASSQPTGNEKLFF
TRBD1,few,TRBJ1-6,TRBV6-1,TGTGCCGGACGGGGACAGGGAGCGAGGTCACCCCTCCACTTT,CAGRGQGARSPLHF
TRBD1,.,TRBJ2-3,TRBV5-5,TGTGCCAGCGGCGACCGGGACAGGGTCACAGATACGCAGTATTTT,CASGDRDRVTDTQYF
.,few,TRBJ1-1,TRBV28,TGTGCCAGCAAAGGAGGGGGGCGGACTGAAGCTTTCTTT,CASKGGGRTEAFF